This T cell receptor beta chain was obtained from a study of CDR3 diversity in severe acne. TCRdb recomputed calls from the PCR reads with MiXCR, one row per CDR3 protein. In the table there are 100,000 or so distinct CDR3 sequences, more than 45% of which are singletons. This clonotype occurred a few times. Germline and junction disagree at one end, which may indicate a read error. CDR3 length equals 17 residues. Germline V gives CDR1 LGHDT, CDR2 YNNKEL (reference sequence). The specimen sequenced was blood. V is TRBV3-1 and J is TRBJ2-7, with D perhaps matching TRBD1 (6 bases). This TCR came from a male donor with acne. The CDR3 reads CASSLTPVGTPIYGQYF. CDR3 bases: TGTGCCAGCAGCCTCACCCCCGTCGGGACACCTATCTACGGGCAGTACTTC.